The sequence of this TCR beta chain was determined in a study of a mutant IDH1 vaccine in newly diagnosed glioma (dated by TCRdb to the early 2020s). For context, the study as a whole: Patients were given eight vaccinations, in weeks 1, 3, 5, 7, 11, 15, 19 and 23, which matched visits V03 through V10. Peripheral blood was drawn at six visits: V03 (baseline), V05, V07, V10, V12 and V13. The approximately 32 treated patients were 62.5% male and about 40% female, with a mean age of around 40 years. Vaccination began 4-6 weeks after radiotherapy alone, or alongside temozolomide cycles in the chemotherapy-containing groups. Before enrollment, patients had received standard therapy of radiotherapy alone, temozolomide alone, or radiochemotherapy with temozolomide; most received the combination. Longitudinal TCRB deep sequencing was done for roughly 23 treated patients, wherever samples were available for exploratory analyses.

Worth noting for this clone: Its specific antigen is unknown. Base-call qualities are not available, and no considerably larger clone is one nucleotide away.

The library was produced with the immunoSEQ multiplex PCR assay. Following the manufacturer's protocol, the hsTCRB Kit was used to amplify rearranged TCR beta chain sequences. Sequencing of TCRB libraries was carried out on an Illumina MiSeq. Per the authors' processing: The kit vendor's proprietary platform handled demultiplexing, trimming and gene mapping. In TCRdb, the immuneACCESS table is reduced to in-frame sequences with V and J assigned. These tables do not hold every clone; where another copy was compared, an unresolved V gene accounts for under half, and the others remain unexplained. Clone size and the V and J calls come from that table; the DNA yielded D and trimming. In all, the sample holds 25,000 to 30,000 clones, and 80% to 85% of those were seen once. The ten biggest clones cover approximately 19% of the sample. What this sample's time point label stands for: week 23, last vaccination. Each vaccine dose was 300 ug of a 20-mer mutant IDH1 peptide in Montanide, given subcutaneously with topical imiquimod. Newly diagnosed WHO grade 3 or 4 IDH1-mutant astrocytomas showing loss of nuclear ATRX were present in the donors. The samples were drawn from NOA16, a multicentre, single-arm, open-label phase I trial in Germany that tested a mutant IDH1 peptide vaccine in humans for the first time. Genomic DNA for TCRB sequencing was isolated from EDTA blood with the DNeasy Blood and Tissue Kit.

Between the V and J ends, shortened by 5 bases and 4 bases respectively, the junction contains 18 bases. The germline V gene specifies LGHNT as CDR1 and FRNRAP as CDR2. Including cysteine and phenylalanine, the CDR3 has 15 amino acids. The sequence is cut down to CDR3 DNA, 45 bases in frame from base 1. What the study reported, not specific to this receptor: It was noted by the authors that analyses of patient blood samples could not be reproduced owing to sample limitations. Immune responses induced by the vaccine were seen in approximately 93% of patients across multiple MHC alleles. No apparent relationship was observed between pseudoprogression and alterations in the top peripheral T cell clonotypes detected by TCRB sequencing. PBMC samples for TCRB deep sequencing were selected based on availability.

The chain employs TRBV12-5 and TRBJ2-7; the D gene identity is not certain. The receptor was derived from a woman aged 25-40 years with glioma. The sequenced sample was PBMCs, obtained from a glioma patient whose treatment included an IDH1 peptide vaccine. The base sequence is TGTGCTAGTGGTCCTACGACACGTTCTCCTTACGAGCAGTACTTC. Translated, it reads CASGPTTRSPYEQYF.